Listed here are 29 T cell receptor beta chains from one sample, sequenced in a study of blood T cell repertoires in COVID-19. Clones were sequenced by immunoSEQ multiplex PCR, and TCRdb holds only the in-frame ones, with some missing. The sample comprises approximately 140,000 clones, 70% to 90% of which are singletons, and around a quarter rests with the top ten. Sequenced sample: peripheral blood. These receptors were taken from a human donor in a cohort sampled during active COVID-19.

V usage is TRBV24-1 and J usage is TRBJ2-6; 9 positions agree with TRBD1. This CDR3 has 18 amino acids. Germline values: CDR1 KGHDR, CDR2 SFDVKD. Losses at the gene ends were 3 bases for V and 6 bases for J; bases not matched to a gene: 11. CDR3 amino acids: CATSDVGTGPFEANVLTF. The CDR3 DNA sequence: TGTGCCACCAGTGATGTTGGGACAGGGCCCTTTGAGGCCAACGTCCTGACTTTC.

The V call is TRBV7-9, the J call TRBJ1-4; 7 nucleotides line up with TRBD1. Per the germline V gene, CDR1 is SEHNR and CDR2 is FQNEAQ (reference sequence). V was clipped by 6 bases and J by 8 bases; unmatched bases: 9. The CDR3 length is 14 residues. The CDR3 sequence: CASRPTGEGEKLFF. CDR3 DNA sequence: TGTGCCAGCAGGCCCACAGGGGAAGGGGAAAAACTGTTTTTT.

V is TRBV7-2 and J is TRBJ1-6, with a possible D match to TRBD1 (6 bases). V gave up 2 bases and J gave up 0 bases, with 14 bases separating them. The germline gives CDR1 SGHTA, CDR2 FQGNSA. This CDR3 region has 18 residues. CDR3 bases: TGTGCCAGCAGCTTACAGGGGCCATCGAGCTCCTATAATTCACCCCTCCACTTT. Residues: CASSLQGPSSSYNSPLHF.

This sequence joins TRBV15 and TRBJ2-1; TRBD1 is a possible D gene (6 bases). Germline CDR1 reads LNHNV; CDR2 reads YYDKDF (reference sequence). The CDR3 is 13 residues long. V lost 3 bases, J lost 7 bases, and 10 bases lay in between. In nucleotides, the CDR3 is TGTGCCACCAGCAGCACAGGGTTAAATGAGCAGTTCTTC. This codes for CATSSTGLNEQFF.

The chain employs TRBV6-5 and TRBJ2-5, with TRBD2 matching over 7 bases. Germline CDR1 MNHEY, CDR2 SVGAGI. Unmatched junction bases numbered 10, after V lost 7 bases and J lost 2 bases. The CDR3 runs 15 residues. The CDR3 loop is CASKWGGDGQETQYF. CDR3 nucleotide sequence: TGTGCCAGCAAATGGGGGGGAGACGGACAAGAGACCCAGTACTTC.

This chain links TRBV4-3 with TRBJ2-1; weak D call: TRBD2 (6 bases). The germline gives CDR1 LGHNA, CDR2 YSLEER. Trimming took off 0 bases at V and 8 bases at J, with 11 bases between the two ends. CDR3 length: 14 amino acids. CDR3 amino acids: CASSQDKGRYEQFF. CDR3 sequence (DNA): TGCGCCAGCAGCCAAGATAAGGGGAGGTATGAGCAGTTCTTC.

This rearrangement joins TRBV30 to TRBJ1-3, with unresolved D. Germline CDR1 GTSNPN, CDR2 SVGIG (reference sequence). CDR3 length: 13 amino acids. V was shortened by 0 bases and J by 3 bases, with 6 bases between the two germline ends. CDR3 in amino acids: CAWSVSRGNTIYF. The CDR3 DNA follows: TGTGCCTGGAGTGTGAGTCGTGGAAACACCATATATTTT.

The CDR3 loop reads CASRRRENTEAFF. CDR3 DNA: TGTGCCAGCAGACGGCGGGAGAACACTGAAGCTTTCTTT. This chain uses TRBV6-5 with TRBJ1-1; no clear D gene. Trimming cost V 6 bases and J 1 base, with 9 bases left between them. The CDR3 spans 13 residues. Germline lookup yields CDR1 MNHEY and CDR2 SVGAGI.

This chain links TRBV5-4 with TRBJ2-2; D not resolved. The CDR3 covers 12 residues. CDR1 is SGHNT, CDR2 YYREEE, per germline (reference sequence). V was cut by 4 bases and J by 7 bases, with 8 bases left in between. The CDR3 loop is CASSLSLGELFF. CDR3 coding DNA: TGTGCCAGCAGCCTTTCCCTCGGGGAGCTGTTTTTT.

This chain's CDR3 is CASNGIGYGYTF. The CDR3 DNA reads as TGTGCCAGCAACGGGATCGGCTATGGCTACACCTTC. The chain employs TRBV25-1 and TRBJ1-2, with unresolved D. Germline V lookup: CDR1 MGHDK, CDR2 SYGVNS. The CDR3 is 12 amino acids. With 7 bases removed from V and 4 bases from J, the gap between germline ends came to 10 bases.

The chain recombines TRBV18 with TRBJ2-7; perhaps TRBD1 as D (7 bases). Germline V gene lookup returns CDR1 KGHSH and CDR2 LQKENI. Between the trimmed V and J ends, which lost 1 base and 4 bases, there was a span of 11 bases. The CDR3 sequence is 14 residues long. The CDR3 bases are TGTGCCAGCTCACCACGTTCAGGGGGGTACGAGCAGTACTTC. Its protein product is CASSPRSGGYEQYF.

The chain is built from TRBV30 and TRBJ1-2, with D unresolved. The CDR3 totals 11 residues. Germline lookup yields CDR1 GTSNPN and CDR2 SVGIG (reference sequence). V shed 1 base and J shed 3 bases, with 3 bases lying between them. The CDR3 region is CAWSDYYGYTF. The CDR3 region has the DNA TGTGCCTGGAGTGACTACTATGGCTACACCTTC. The full variable domain, in which reference TRBV30 and TRBJ1-2 provide the parts outside the CDR3, is SQTIHQWPATLVQPVGSPLSLECTVEGTSNPNLYWYRQAAGRGLQLLFYSVGIGQISSEVPQNLSASRPQDRQFILSSKKLLLSDSGFYLCAWSDYYGYTFGSGTRLTVV.

V is TRBV9 and J is TRBJ1-2; no reliable D call. The V gene lost 0 bases and the J gene lost 6 bases, with 9 bases spanning the gap. Germline assignment: CDR1 SGDLS and CDR2 YYNGEE. CDR3 length: 13 residues. CDR3 DNA: TGTGCCAGCAGCGTAGAGCTTTTTGATGGCTACACCTTC. The encoded protein is CASSVELFDGYTF.

This rearrangement joins TRBV6-5 to TRBJ2-5, with 10 bases matching TRBD2. The germline gives CDR1 MNHEY, CDR2 SVGAGI. V lost 7 bases and J lost 5; bases outside the gene matches: 10. This CDR3 is 15 amino acids long. This CDR3 reads CASTQGAGGFETQYF. The CDR3 nucleotides read TGTGCCAGCACTCAGGGAGCGGGGGGGTTTGAGACCCAGTACTTC.

This chain uses TRBV6-5 with TRBJ1-2; D possibly corresponds to TRBD1 (6 bases). The CDR3 loop spans 16 amino acids. Germline-derived CDR1 and CDR2 are MNHEY and SVGAGI. V dropped 0 bases and J dropped 0 bases, with 11 bases sitting between them. DNA of the CDR3: TGTGCCAGCAGTTACTCGAGGCGGGGGCCTAACTATGGCTACACCTTC. Residues: CASSYSRRGPNYGYTF.

The V gene is TRBV7-9, the J gene TRBJ2-2, with a tentative D call TRBD1 (6 bases). Germline V gene data show CDR1 as SEHNR and CDR2 as FQNEAQ (reference sequence). The CDR3 covers 14 residues. The V end lost 4 bases, the J end lost 1 base, and 7 bases lay between the germline ends. The CDR3 nucleotides read TGTGCCAGCAGCTCGGGACAGAACACCGGGGAGCTGTTTTTT. Residues: CASSSGQNTGELFF. Full variable domain (rest looked up from reference TRBV7-9 and TRBJ2-2): DTGVSQNPRHKITKRGQNVTFRCDPISEHNRLYWYRQTLGQGPEFLTYFQNEAQLEKSRLLSDRFSAERPKGSFSTLEIQRTEQGDSAMYLCASSSGQNTGELFFGEGSRLTVL.

V and J are TRBV7-2 and TRBJ1-2; 12 bases map to TRBD1. The germline V gene has CDR1 SGHTA and CDR2 FQGNSA. CDR3 length: 14 amino acids. J lost 7 bases, V lost 5 bases, and 5 bases had no gene match. The CDR3: CASSPGTGGVGYTF. The CDR3 DNA is TGTGCCAGCAGCCCCGGGACAGGGGGCGTTGGCTACACCTTC.

The chain recombines TRBV6-5 with TRBJ2-7; 10 nucleotides align to TRBD2. Losses at the gene ends were 6 bases for V and 3 bases for J; bases not matched to a gene: 8. Germline V gene lookup returns CDR1 MNHEY and CDR2 SVGAGI. The CDR3 sequence is 15 residues long. DNA for the CDR3: TGTGCCAGCAGCCGTAGCGGGGGGACGCTCTACGAGCAGTACTTC. Amino acids: CASSRSGGTLYEQYF.

The V gene is TRBV10-3, the J gene TRBJ1-2, with 8 bases fitting TRBD1. This CDR3 comprises 15 residues. V shed 4 bases and J 4 bases; nucleotides not matched to a gene: 8. Germline V gene lookup returns CDR1 ENHRY and CDR2 SYGVKD. The CDR3 reads CAISGDRYGSYGYTF. The CDR3 nucleotides read TGTGCCATCAGTGGGGACAGGTACGGTAGCTATGGCTACACCTTC.

The chain is built from TRBV30 and TRBJ2-3, with a possible D match to TRBD1 (5 bases). CDR3 length: 14 amino acids. Germline CDR1 and CDR2: GTSNPN and SVGIG (reference sequence). The V gene lost 4 bases and the J gene lost 0 bases, with 11 bases spanning the gap. Here the CDR3 DNA reads TGTGCCTGGACCGCAGGGCTTAGCACAGATACGCAGTATTTT. Its translation: CAWTAGLSTDTQYF.

The chain couples TRBV11-2 to TRBJ1-4; possible D gene TRBD1, 5 bases. Germline lookup yields CDR1 SGHAT and CDR2 FQNNGV. Deletions cut 4 bases from V and 7 bases from J, with 16 bases between. The CDR3 sequence is 15 residues long. The chain's CDR3 is CASSWGPASSEKLFF. The CDR3 coding sequence is TGTGCCAGCAGCTGGGGCCCCGCATCCAGTGAAAAACTGTTTTTT. Supplemented by reference TRBV11-2 and TRBJ1-4, the full variable domain reads EAGVAQSPRYKIIEKRQSVAFWCNPISGHATLYWYQQILGQGPKLLIQFQNNGVVDDSQLPKDRFSAERLKGVDSTLKIQPAKLEDSAVYLCASSWGPASSEKLFFGSGTQLSVL.

J is TRBJ2-1 and V is TRBV7-3, with TRBD2 matching over 12 bases. The CDR3 is 17 amino acids. The ends lost 1 base at V and 6 bases at J; junction bases unmatched: 7. CDR1 SGHTA and CDR2 FQGTGA come from the germline V gene. The CDR3 DNA follows: TGTGCCAGCAGCTTAAATCGAGGACTAGCGGGGTCCAATGAGCAGTTCTTC. Protein product: CASSLNRGLAGSNEQFF.

The rearrangement uses TRBV6-2 or TRBV6-3 and TRBJ1-4, with 9 bases that match TRBD1. The CDR3 is made up of 15 amino acids. J was trimmed by 8 bases and V by 4 bases; bases with no gene match: 8. Looked up from germline, CDR1 is MNHEY and CDR2 is SVGEGT. CDR3: CASSFGTGWKEKLFF. The DNA for the CDR3 is TGTGCCAGCAGTTTCGGGACAGGGTGGAAGGAAAAACTGTTTTTT.

The chain is built from TRBV13 and TRBJ1-6, with D maybe TRBD1 (5 bases). The CDR3 totals 18 residues. V was pared by 5 bases and J by 0 bases, with 17 bases between. Germline CDR1 and CDR2: PRHDT and FYEKMQ (reference sequence). Written as DNA, the CDR3 is TGTGCCAGCAGCATACAAACAGGTCCCTACTCCTATAATTCACCCCTCCACTTT. Protein: CASSIQTGPYSYNSPLHF.

The chain employs TRBV6-2 or TRBV6-3 and TRBJ2-1; 13 nucleotides match TRBD2. Germline assignment: CDR1 MNHEY and CDR2 SVGEGT. The CDR3 covers 15 residues. Trimming cost V 4 bases and J 8 bases; bases outside gene matches: 5. As DNA, the CDR3 is TGTGCCAGCAGTTTAGGACTAGCGGGGGCCCATGAGCAGTTCTTC. Translated: CASSLGLAGAHEQFF.

This chain links TRBV5-1 with TRBJ2-1; 10 bases are a match to TRBD2. V shed 6 bases, J shed 7 bases, and the junction held 4 bases outside the gene matches. The germline V gene has CDR1 SGHRS and CDR2 YFSETQ. The length of the CDR3 is 13 residues. CDR3 protein: CASNEAGGNEQFF. CDR3 sequence (DNA): TGCGCCAGCAACGAAGCGGGGGGGAATGAGCAGTTCTTC.

V gene TRBV2 combines with J gene TRBJ2-2; D not certain. Per germline, CDR1 SNHLY and CDR2 FYNNEI. CDR3 size: 13 residues. V dropped 4 bases and J dropped 4 bases, with 7 bases sitting between them. CDR3 nucleotide sequence: TGTGCCAGCAGTGGGTCCAGCACCGGGGAGCTGTTTTTT. It codes for CASSGSSTGELFF.

The J gene is TRBJ1-5, the V gene TRBV29-1; 7 nucleotides agree with TRBD1. Trimming removed 5 bases from V and 4 bases from J; junction bases left unmatched: 2. This CDR3 is 12 amino acids long. Per the germline V gene, CDR1 is SQVTM and CDR2 is ANQGSEA. The CDR3 DNA follows: TGCAGCGTTCAGGGGGTAAATCAGCCCCAGCATTTT. Translated, it gives CSVQGVNQPQHF.

This chain links TRBV14 with TRBJ2-1; unclear D gene. Per germline, CDR1 SGHDN and CDR2 FVKESK. The V end was cut by 1 base, the J end by 2 bases, with 3 bases between. This CDR3 spans 13 amino acids. CDR3 residues: CASSQVTYNEQFF. The CDR3 coding sequence is TGTGCCAGCAGCCAAGTTACCTACAATGAGCAGTTCTTC. The full variable domain, its missing parts supplied by reference TRBV14 and TRBJ2-1, is EAGVTQFPSHSVIEKGQTVTLRCDPISGHDNLYWYRRVMGKEIKFLLHFVKESKQDESGMPNNRFLAERTGGTYSTLKVQPAELEDSGVYFCASSQVTYNEQFFGPGTRLTVL.